This T cell receptor beta chain derives from a study of blood T cell repertoires in COVID-19. Study at large: Donors in the United States, Italy and Spain gave samples during acute or convalescent COVID-19. The analysed material was cDNA or gDNA that came from T cells, B-cell-depleted T cells, or PBMCs.

Original methodology: Amplification with reference gene primers provided the estimates of nucleated cell counts. The data were produced by immunoSEQ multiplex PCR, yet TCRdb's version contains in-frame clones alone and is incomplete. The V and J calls and the clone size are those of that table, but D and trimming were determined from the DNA. The table includes around 300,000 clones, about 80% detected once. The CDR3 totals 14 residues. From germline, CDR1 is MNHEY and CDR2 SVGAGI. Trimming cost V 0 bases and J 8 bases, with 11 bases left between them. The chain combines TRBV6-5 with TRBJ2-1; TRBD2 is a possible D gene (5 bases). This TCR was sampled from a woman in her forties or fifties who had recovered from COVID-19. What was sequenced was peripheral blood. The CDR3 loop reads CASSYSGGLDEQFF. The CDR3 bases are TGTGCCAGCAGTTACTCTGGCGGGTTAGATGAGCAGTTCTTC.